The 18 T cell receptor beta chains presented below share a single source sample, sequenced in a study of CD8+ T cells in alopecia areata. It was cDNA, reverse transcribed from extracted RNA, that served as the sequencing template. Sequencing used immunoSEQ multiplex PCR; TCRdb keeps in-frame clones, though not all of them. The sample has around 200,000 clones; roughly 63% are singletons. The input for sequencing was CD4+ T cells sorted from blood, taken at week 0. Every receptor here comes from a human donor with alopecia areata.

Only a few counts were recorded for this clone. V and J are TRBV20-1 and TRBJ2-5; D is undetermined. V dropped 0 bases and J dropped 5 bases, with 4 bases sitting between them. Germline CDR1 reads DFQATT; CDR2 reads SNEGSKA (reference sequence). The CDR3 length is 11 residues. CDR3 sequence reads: CSARDLETQYF. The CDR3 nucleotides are TGCAGTGCTAGAGATCTGGAGACCCAGTACTTC.

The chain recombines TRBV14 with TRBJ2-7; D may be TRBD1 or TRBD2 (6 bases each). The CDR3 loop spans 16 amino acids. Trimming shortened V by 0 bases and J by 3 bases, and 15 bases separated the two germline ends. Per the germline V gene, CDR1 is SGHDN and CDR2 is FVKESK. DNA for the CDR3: TGTGCCAGCAGCCAAGATCGGGGGCGCGGGTTCTACGAGCAGTACTTC. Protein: CASSQDRGRGFYEQYF. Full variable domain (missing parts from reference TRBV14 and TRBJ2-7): EAGVTQFPSHSVIEKGQTVTLRCDPISGHDNLYWYRRVMGKEIKFLLHFVKESKQDESGMPNNRFLAERTGGTYSTLKVQPAELEDSGVYFCASSQDRGRGFYEQYFGPGTRLTVT.

Written as DNA, the CDR3 is TGCGCCAGCAGGCGGGACGGAAAAAACACAGATACGCAGTATTTT. This codes for CASRRDGKNTDTQYF. J is TRBJ2-3 and V is TRBV5-1; D is perhaps TRBD2 (6 bases). Deletions cut 5 bases from V and 2 bases from J, with 15 bases between. The CDR3 runs to 15 residues. Germline V lookup: CDR1 SGHRS, CDR2 YFSETQ.

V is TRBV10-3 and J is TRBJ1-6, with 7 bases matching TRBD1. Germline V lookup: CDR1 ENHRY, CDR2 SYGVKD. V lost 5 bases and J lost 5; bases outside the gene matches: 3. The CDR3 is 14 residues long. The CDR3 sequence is CAISPGTDNSPLHF. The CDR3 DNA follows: TGTGCCATCAGTCCCGGGACAGATAATTCACCCCTCCACTTT.

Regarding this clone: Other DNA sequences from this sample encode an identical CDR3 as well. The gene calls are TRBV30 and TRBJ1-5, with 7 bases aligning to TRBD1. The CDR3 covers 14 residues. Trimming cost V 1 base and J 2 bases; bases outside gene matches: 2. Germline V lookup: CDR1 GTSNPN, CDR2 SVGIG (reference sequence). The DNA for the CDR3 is TGTGCCTGGAGTGGACAGGGTGGCAATCAGCCCCAGCATTTT. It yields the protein CAWSGQGGNQPQHF.

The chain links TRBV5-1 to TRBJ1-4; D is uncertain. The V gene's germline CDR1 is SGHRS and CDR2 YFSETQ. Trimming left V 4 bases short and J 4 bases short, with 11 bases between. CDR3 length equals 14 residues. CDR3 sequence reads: CASSTDEGNEKLFF. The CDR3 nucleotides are TGCGCCAGCAGCACGGACGAGGGTAATGAAAAACTGTTTTTT.

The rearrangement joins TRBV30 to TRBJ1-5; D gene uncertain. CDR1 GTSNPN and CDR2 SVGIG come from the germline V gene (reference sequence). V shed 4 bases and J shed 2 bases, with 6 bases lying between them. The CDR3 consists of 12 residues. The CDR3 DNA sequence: TGTGCCTGGACTGTCGGCAATCAGCCCCAGCATTTT. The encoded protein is CAWTVGNQPQHF.

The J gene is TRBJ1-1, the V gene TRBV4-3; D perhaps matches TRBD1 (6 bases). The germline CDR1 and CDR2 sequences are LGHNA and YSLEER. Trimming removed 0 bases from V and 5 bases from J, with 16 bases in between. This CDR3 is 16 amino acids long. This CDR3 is CASSQDEGGMRTEAFF. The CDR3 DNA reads TGCGCCAGCAGCCAAGATGAAGGGGGGATGAGGACTGAAGCTTTCTTT.

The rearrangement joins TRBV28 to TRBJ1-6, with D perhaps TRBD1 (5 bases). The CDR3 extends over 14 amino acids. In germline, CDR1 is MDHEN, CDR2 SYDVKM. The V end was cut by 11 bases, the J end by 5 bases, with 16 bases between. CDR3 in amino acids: CASRGGSNNSPLHF. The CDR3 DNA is TGTGCCTCTAGGGGAGGGTCAAATAATTCACCCCTCCACTTT.

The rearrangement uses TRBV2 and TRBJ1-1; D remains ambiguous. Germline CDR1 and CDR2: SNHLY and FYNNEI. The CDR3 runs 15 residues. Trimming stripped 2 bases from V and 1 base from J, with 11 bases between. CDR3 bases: TGTGCCAGCAGTGAAAAAGCAGCCTCGAACACTGAAGCTTTCTTT. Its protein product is CASSEKAASNTEAFF. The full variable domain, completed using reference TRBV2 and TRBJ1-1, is EPEVTQTPSHQVTQMGQEVILRCVPISNHLYFYWYRQILGQKVEFLVSFYNNEISEKSEIFDDQFSVERPDGSNFTLKIRSTKLEDSAMYFCASSEKAASNTEAFFGQGTRLTVV.

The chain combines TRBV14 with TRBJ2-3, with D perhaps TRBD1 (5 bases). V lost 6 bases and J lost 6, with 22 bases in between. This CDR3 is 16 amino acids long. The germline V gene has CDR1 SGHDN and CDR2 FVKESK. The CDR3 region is CASRFGTDTELDTQYF. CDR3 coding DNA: TGTGCCAGCAGGTTTGGCACGGACACCGAGTTGGATACGCAGTATTTT.

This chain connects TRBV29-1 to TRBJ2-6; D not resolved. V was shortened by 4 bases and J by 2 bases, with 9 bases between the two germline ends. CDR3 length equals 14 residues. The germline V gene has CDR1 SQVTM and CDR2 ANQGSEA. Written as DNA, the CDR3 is TGCAGCGTTGGTTCCGTCCCTGGGGCCAACGTCCTGACTTTC. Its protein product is CSVGSVPGANVLTF.

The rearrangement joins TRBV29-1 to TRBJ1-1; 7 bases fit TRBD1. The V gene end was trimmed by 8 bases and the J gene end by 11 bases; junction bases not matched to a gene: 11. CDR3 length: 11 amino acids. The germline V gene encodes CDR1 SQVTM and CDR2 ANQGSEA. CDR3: CSMRGGERAFF. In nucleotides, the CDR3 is TGCAGCATGCGAGGGGGCGAGCGGGCTTTCTTT.

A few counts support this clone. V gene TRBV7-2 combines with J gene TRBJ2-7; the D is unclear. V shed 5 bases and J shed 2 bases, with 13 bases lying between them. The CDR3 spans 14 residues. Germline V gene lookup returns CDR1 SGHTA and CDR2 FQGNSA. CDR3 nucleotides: TGTGCCAGCAGCCAATCTATTGGCCCCTACGAGCAGTACTTC. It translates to CASSQSIGPYEQYF. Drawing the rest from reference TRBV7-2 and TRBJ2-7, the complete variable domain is GAGVSQSPSNKVTEKGKDVELRCDPISGHTALYWYRQSLGQGLEFLIYFQGNSAPDKSGLPSDRFSAERTGGSVSTLTIQRTQQEDSAVYLCASSQSIGPYEQYFGPGTRLTVT.

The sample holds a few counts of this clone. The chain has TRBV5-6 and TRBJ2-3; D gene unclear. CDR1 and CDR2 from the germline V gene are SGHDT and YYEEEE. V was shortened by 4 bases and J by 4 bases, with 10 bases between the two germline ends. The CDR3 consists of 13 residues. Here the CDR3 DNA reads TGTGCCAGCAGCCCCCTCGGGTCAGATACGCAGTATTTT. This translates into CASSPLGSDTQYF.

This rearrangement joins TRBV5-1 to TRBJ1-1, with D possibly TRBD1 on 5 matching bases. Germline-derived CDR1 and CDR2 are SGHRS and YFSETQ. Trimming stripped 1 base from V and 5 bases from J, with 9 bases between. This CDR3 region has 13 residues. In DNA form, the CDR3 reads TGCGCCAGCAGCTTGACGCAGGGAACTGAAGCTTTCTTT. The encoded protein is CASSLTQGTEAFF.

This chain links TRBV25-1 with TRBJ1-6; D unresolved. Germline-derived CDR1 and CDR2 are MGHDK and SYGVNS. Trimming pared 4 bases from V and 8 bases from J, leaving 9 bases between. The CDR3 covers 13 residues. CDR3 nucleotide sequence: TGTGCCAGCAGTGGATACCGGGATTCACCCCTCCACTTT. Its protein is CASSGYRDSPLHF.

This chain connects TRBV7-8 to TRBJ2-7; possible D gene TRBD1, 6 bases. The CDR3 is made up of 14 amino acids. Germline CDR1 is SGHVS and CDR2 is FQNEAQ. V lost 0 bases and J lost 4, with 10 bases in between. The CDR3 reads CASSLAGQAYEQYF. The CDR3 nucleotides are TGTGCCAGCAGCTTAGCGGGACAAGCTTACGAGCAGTACTTC.